This T cell receptor (beta chain) was recorded in a study of cytomegalovirus exposure and HLA in healthy donors. PCR primers comprised 60 Vbeta and 13 Jbeta primers. Sequenced by immunoSEQ multiplex PCR; TCRdb stores in-frame clones only, minus some. The sample carries some 150,000 clones, around 78% recorded once. The sequencing input was PBMCs. This receptor was obtained from a woman aged 25-40 years in good health and CMV-seropositive.

The CDR3 protein is CASSTGGGFENTIYF. Written as DNA, the CDR3 is TGTGCCAGCAGTACAGGGGGCGGCTTTGAAAACACCATATATTTT. The J gene is TRBJ1-3, the V gene TRBV5-4; 9 nucleotides line up with TRBD1. The CDR3 has 15 amino acids. J was trimmed by 6 bases and V by 5 bases; bases with no gene match: 9. Germline CDR1 SGHNT, CDR2 YYREEE (reference sequence).